The sequence of this T cell receptor (beta chain) was determined in a study of tissue T cells after allogeneic stem cell transplantation. Background on the study: Patients with graft-versus-host disease had grafts: four unmodified, three CD34-selected and T-cell-depleted.

Several lines of graft-versus-host disease therapy were given to all patients, all with gastrointestinal involvement. Sequencing was performed with immunoSEQ multiplex PCR; in TCRdb, only in-frame clones are kept and a portion is missing. The data hold about 300 clones, with 59% observed a single time. Study-wide results and limits: Shared clones across patients were few; motif clustering revealed tissue-specific shared signatures.

Worth noting for this clone: Its target is not known.

The V end was cut by 4 bases, the J end by 12 bases, with 19 bases between. Germline V CDR1 and CDR2: MNHEY, SVGAGI. The CDR3 has 15 residues. The material sequenced was liver tissue, taken at autopsy. The source is a female patient aged 40-69 years with steroid-refractory graft-versus-host disease after an allogeneic stem cell transplant. Some T cells may originate from the graft donor. This chain links TRBV6-5 with TRBJ1-6; TRBD1 might be the D (6 bases). The CDR3: CASSSTGTLQGPLHF. The CDR3, as DNA: TGTGCCAGCAGTTCCACAGGGACGCTCCAGGGACCCCTCCACTTT.